These 5 T cell receptor beta chains originate from one sample sequenced in a study of blood T cells in healthy people across ages. Alongside a J-beta primer mix, a sample-barcoded 5' primer served in a second PCR lasting about 7 to 11 cycles. Using its own MiXCR run on the 5' RACE reads, TCRdb lists one record per CDR3 protein. The top ten hold 10% to 15% of the sample, which has 650,000 to 1,000,000 distinct CDR3 sequences, about 34% seen once. The sequencing input was blood. The source is a man younger than 35 in good health.

This clonotype was seen many times. The chain joins TRBV5-1 to TRBJ1-6; 8 bases line up with TRBD1. From germline, CDR1 is SGHRS and CDR2 YFSETQ. CDR3 length: 15 residues. The junction had 6 bases not matched to a gene; V was cut back by 0 bases and J by 10 bases. CDR3 bases: TGCGCCAGCAGCTTGGAAGGACAGGGTAACTCACCCCTCCACTTT. Translated: CASSLEGQGNSPLHF.

V usage is TRBV12-3 or TRBV12-4 and J usage is TRBJ2-1; D unclear. Trimming removed 3 bases from V and 9 bases from J, with 15 bases in between. The CDR3 spans 14 residues. The CDR3: CASSFSKGRGEQFF. The CDR3, as DNA: TGTGCCAGCAGTTTTAGTAAGGGCAGAGGTGAGCAGTTCTTC.

This clonotype has a handful of counts. The chain couples TRBV6-5 to TRBJ2-5; TRBD1 agrees at 10 bases. Germline V gene data show CDR1 as MNHEY and CDR2 as SVGAGI. The CDR3 sequence is 15 residues long. With V trimmed by 5 bases and J by 5 bases, 8 bases remained unmatched. The CDR3 reads CASSRTGGVVETQYF. CDR3 DNA sequence: TGTGCCAGCAGTAGGACAGGGGGAGTGGTGGAGACCCAGTACTTC.

The V and J genes are TRBV4-2 and TRBJ2-5; perhaps D is TRBD1 or TRBD2 (5 bases each). CDR3 length equals 13 residues. Looked up from germline, CDR1 is LGHNA and CDR2 is YNFKEQ. V lost 0 bases, J lost 9 bases, and 11 bases lay in between. CDR3 DNA: TGTGCCAGCAGCCAAGATAGCAGGGACCCCCAGTACTTC. Translation gives CASSQDSRDPQYF.

There are a few counts of this clonotype. This chain uses TRBV10-3 with TRBJ2-3, with 7 bases lining up with TRBD2. The CDR3 spans 11 residues. Germline V lookup: CDR1 ENHRY, CDR2 SYGVKD. J gave up 6 bases and V 6 bases, and 0 bases lay outside the gene matches. The CDR3 is CAIRGGDTQYF. CDR3 in DNA: TGTGCCATCAGGGGGGGGGATACGCAGTATTTT.